The text below deals with one T cell receptor beta chain. The antigen is unknown. The method was immunoSEQ multiplex PCR; TCRdb's version includes in-frame clones alone and lacks a portion of them. The sample lists some 28,000 clones; 75% to 85% were seen once. These data are taken from a study of vaccination effects on CD4 cells after COVID-19. Study context: Two-dose vaccination with either BNT162b2 or mRNA-1273 was given to the participants.

J was trimmed by 9 bases and V by 0 bases; bases with no gene match: 8. This CDR3 is 15 amino acids long. In germline, CDR1 is SGHDT, CDR2 YYEEEE. Under the ViraFEST assay, PBMC were stimulated with viral peptide pools so that antigen-specific CD4+ T cells expanded. Sequencing was performed afterwards. Isolation of CD4+ T cells took place after nine to ten days of culture. All vaccine recipients tested negative for nucleocapsid antibodies and had never contracted SARS-CoV-2 infection. PBMC cultures contained approximately 1.8 million cells per well, 8.5 to 10 IU/ml IL-2 and around 9.9 ug/ml peptides. Days 3 and 7 saw half the medium replaced with IL-2 medium.

This TCR derives from a human donor who received a COVID-19 vaccine. The chain uses TRBV5-6 and TRBJ2-4; 8 bases fit TRBD2. This specimen consisted of CD4+ T cells from PBMCs cultured with SARS-CoV-2 spike peptides, obtained before COVID-19 vaccination. The CDR3 protein is CASSLEGRGAGIQYF. CDR3 sequence (DNA): TGTGCCAGCAGCTTGGAGGGGCGGGGGGCCGGCATTCAGTACTTC.